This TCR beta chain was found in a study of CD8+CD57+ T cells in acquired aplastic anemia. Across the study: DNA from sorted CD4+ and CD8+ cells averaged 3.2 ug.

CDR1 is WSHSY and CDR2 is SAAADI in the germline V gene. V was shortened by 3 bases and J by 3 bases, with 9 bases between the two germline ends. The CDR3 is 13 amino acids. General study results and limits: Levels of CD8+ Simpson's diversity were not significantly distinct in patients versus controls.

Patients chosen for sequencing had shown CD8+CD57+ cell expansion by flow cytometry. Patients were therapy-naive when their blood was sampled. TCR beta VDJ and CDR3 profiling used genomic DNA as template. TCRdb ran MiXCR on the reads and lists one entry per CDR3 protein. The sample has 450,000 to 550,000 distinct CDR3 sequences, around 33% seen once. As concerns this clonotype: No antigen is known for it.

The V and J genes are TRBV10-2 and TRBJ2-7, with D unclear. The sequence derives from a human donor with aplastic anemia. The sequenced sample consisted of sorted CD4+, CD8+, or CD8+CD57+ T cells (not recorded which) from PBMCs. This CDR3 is CASSDRLGYEQYF. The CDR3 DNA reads TGCGCCAGCAGTGATAGGCTAGGCTACGAGCAGTACTTC.